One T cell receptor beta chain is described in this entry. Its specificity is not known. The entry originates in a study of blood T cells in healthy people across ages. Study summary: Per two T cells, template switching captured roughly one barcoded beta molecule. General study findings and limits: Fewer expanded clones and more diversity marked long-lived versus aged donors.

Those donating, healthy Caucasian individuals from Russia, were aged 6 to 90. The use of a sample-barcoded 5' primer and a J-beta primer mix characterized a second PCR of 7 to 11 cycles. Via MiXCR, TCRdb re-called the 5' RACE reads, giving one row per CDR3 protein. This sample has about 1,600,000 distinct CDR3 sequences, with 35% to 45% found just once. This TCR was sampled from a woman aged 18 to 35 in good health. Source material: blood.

The CDR3 sequence is CASSTVKGRGRSTDTQYF. CDR3 nucleotides: TGTGCCAGCAGCACAGTAAAGGGCAGGGGGCGAAGCACAGATACGCAGTATTTT. The V gene is TRBV11-2, the J gene TRBJ2-3; TRBD1 aligns across 8 bases. The germline gives CDR1 SGHAT, CDR2 FQNNGV. The CDR3 totals 18 residues. J gave up 0 bases and V 5 bases, and 13 bases lay outside the gene matches.